This T cell receptor (beta chain) was documented in a study of T cell responses to AZD1222 COVID-19 vaccine. Findings and caveats of the study: Nearly half of spike-specific TCRs reportedly go after variant regions that carry no mutations. Baseline seropositivity occurred in only a handful of AZD1222 recipients. Clonal diversity was possibly underestimated, and the donors were mostly white British, with more females. Spike was spanned by vaccine-associated CD4 TCRs, which were dominant at 160-218 and 743-854.

The V end was cut by 5 bases, the J end by 7 bases, with 21 bases between. This CDR3 contains 16 residues. Germline V gene lookup returns CDR1 LNHDA and CDR2 SQIVND (reference sequence). Measured with immunoSEQ multiplex PCR; TCRdb has only the in-frame clones, and not every one. The sample comprises 150,000 to 200,000 clones, around 92% of which are singletons, and around 4% rests with the top ten. With respect to this clone: As yet, its antigen is unknown.

This chain joins TRBV19 and TRBJ2-1, with D maybe TRBD2 (6 bases). The source is an adult in good health. Sample: peripheral blood, taken on day 0 of MenACWY control vaccination. CDR3 protein: CASSSVMAGTRNEQFF. Written as DNA, the CDR3 is TGTGCCAGTAGTTCAGTAATGGCGGGAACAAGGAATGAGCAGTTCTTC. Supplemented by reference TRBV19 and TRBJ2-1, the full variable domain reads DGGITQSPKYLFRKEGQNVTLSCEQNLNHDAMYWYRQDPGQGLRLIYYSQIVNDFQKGDIAEGYSVSREKKESFPLTVTSAQKNPTAFYLCASSSVMAGTRNEQFFGPGTRLTVL.